This T cell receptor beta chain was obtained from a study of blood T cell repertoires in COVID-19. Only in-frame clones appear in the TCRdb table, and some are missing; sequencing was by immunoSEQ multiplex PCR. The table lists 180,000 or so clones, roughly 90% of them singletons. V lost 1 base and J 10 bases, leaving 12 bases between the germline ends. Germline V gene lookup returns CDR1 SGHTA and CDR2 FQGTGA. The CDR3 is 13 residues long. This clone appeared a single time. The origin of this receptor is a man between 40 and 49 years old with acute or convalescent COVID-19. Sequenced: peripheral blood. The genes are TRBV7-3 and TRBJ2-3, with D unclear. The CDR3, as DNA: TGTGCCAGCAGCTTAAACCCACAGAATGCGCAGTATTTT. Protein sequence: CASSLNPQNAQYF.